Each of the 32 T cell receptor beta chains below was sequenced from the same sample in a study of blood T cell repertoires in COVID-19. The table came from immunoSEQ multiplex PCR; TCRdb's copy has only in-frame clones and leaves some out. The sample has 35,000 to 45,000 clones; around 82% are singletons. The specimen was peripheral blood. Receptors originate from a human donor in a cohort sampled during active COVID-19.

The rearrangement uses TRBV28 and TRBJ1-1; 11 bases align to TRBD1. Germline lookup yields CDR1 MDHEN and CDR2 SYDVKM. This CDR3 has 13 amino acids. J lost 5 bases, V lost 7 bases, and 3 bases had no gene match. CDR3 sequence: CASKDRGRTEAFF. The CDR3 coding sequence is TGTGCCAGCAAGGACAGGGGGCGGACTGAAGCTTTCTTT.

The genes are TRBV2 and TRBJ2-7; perhaps TRBD1 as D (6 bases). Per the germline V gene, CDR1 is SNHLY and CDR2 is FYNNEI. The CDR3 extends over 13 amino acids. V shed 1 base and J shed 6 bases, with 10 bases lying between them. Here the CDR3 reads CASSEVQGSEQYF. CDR3 bases: TGTGCCAGCAGTGAAGTCCAGGGGAGCGAGCAGTACTTC.

The rearrangement uses TRBV11-2 and TRBJ1-6; D not certain. Germline V lookup: CDR1 SGHAT, CDR2 FQNNGV. This CDR3 is built from 17 residues. Trimming shortened V by 4 bases and J by 5 bases, and 18 bases separated the two germline ends. CDR3 in amino acids: CASSSSRGAGDNSPLHF. CDR3 bases: TGTGCCAGCAGCTCCTCTCGGGGAGCAGGAGATAATTCACCCCTCCACTTT.

This clone was counted between two and nine times. This chain connects TRBV24-1 to TRBJ2-2, with D hard to call. The CDR3 loop spans 14 amino acids. Germline loops: CDR1 KGHDR, CDR2 SFDVKD. Trimming removed 5 bases at V and 7 bases at J, with 13 bases between. The CDR3 here is CATSGSGLYGELFF. CDR3 nucleotides: TGTGCCACCAGTGGTTCGGGTCTTTACGGGGAGCTGTTTTTT.

This clone appeared a single time. The chain carries TRBV10-2 and TRBJ1-1; TRBD1 matches 9 bases. CDR1 WSHSY and CDR2 SAAADI come from the germline V gene. Losses at the gene ends were 7 bases for V and 2 bases for J; bases not matched to a gene: 2. CDR3 size: 13 residues. The chain's CDR3 is CASKQGANTEAFF. CDR3 sequence (DNA): TGCGCCAGCAAACAGGGGGCAAACACTGAAGCTTTCTTT.

The chain joins TRBV4-3 to TRBJ1-6; 9 nucleotides align to TRBD1. CDR3 size: 17 residues. The V and J ends lost 0 bases and 7 bases, in that order; junction bases with no gene match: 7. Germline lookup yields CDR1 LGHNA and CDR2 YSLEER. CDR3 coding DNA: TGCGCCAGCAGCCAAGAGCCGACAGGGGGGAAGAATTCACCCCTCCACTTT. Amino acid sequence: CASSQEPTGGKNSPLHF.

With respect to this clone: Other DNA sequences in the sample encode the same CDR3. This chain uses TRBV4-2 with TRBJ2-7; 9 positions agree with TRBD1. Germline CDR1 is LGHNA and CDR2 is YNFKEQ. The J segment lost 3 bases and the V segment lost 1 base, leaving 4 bases of the junction unmatched. The CDR3 consists of 15 residues. The CDR3 loop reads CASSQALGQGYEQYF. The CDR3 bases are TGTGCCAGCAGCCAAGCGTTGGGACAGGGCTACGAGCAGTACTTC.

This chain joins TRBV15 and TRBJ2-1; 10 nucleotides match TRBD2. The CDR3 sequence is 15 residues long. V lost 1 base and J lost 5; bases outside the gene matches: 2. CDR1 is LNHNV and CDR2 is YYDKDF in the germline V gene (reference sequence). CDR3 bases: TGTGCCACCAGCAGAGGTAGCGGGGGGAACAATGAGCAGTTCTTC. Residues: CATSRGSGGNNEQFF.

This clone has more than one count but fewer than ten. The chain uses TRBV5-4 and TRBJ2-7, with D unresolved. In germline, CDR1 is SGHNT, CDR2 YYREEE (reference sequence). Between the trimmed V and J ends, which lost 0 bases and 0 bases, there was a span of 7 bases. This CDR3 comprises 14 residues. For the CDR3, the DNA is TGTGCCAGCAGCTTGGACAGTGGCTCCTACGAGCAGTACTTC. Protein product: CASSLDSGSYEQYF. Complete variable domain (other parts from reference TRBV5-4 and TRBJ2-7): ETGVTQSPTHLIKTRGQQVTLRCSSQSGHNTVSWYQQALGQGPQFIFQYYREEENGRGNFPPRFSGLQFPNYSSELNVNALELDDSALYLCASSLDSGSYEQYFGPGTRLTVT.

The V gene is TRBV9, the J gene TRBJ2-1; 8 bases map to TRBD2. J lost 1 base, V lost 0 bases, and 6 bases had no gene match. The germline CDR1 and CDR2 sequences are SGDLS and YYNGEE. The CDR3 is made up of 17 amino acids. CDR3 sequence: CASSVAQLAVSYNEQFF. CDR3 nucleotide sequence: TGTGCCAGCAGCGTAGCGCAACTAGCGGTTTCCTACAATGAGCAGTTCTTC.

The chain links TRBV7-2 to TRBJ2-3, with 8 bases matching TRBD2. With 2 bases clipped from V and 7 bases from J, the junction kept 11 bases outside the gene matches. The CDR3 extends over 16 amino acids. The germline CDR1 and CDR2 sequences are SGHTA and FQGNSA. As DNA, the CDR3 is TGTGCCAGCAGCTTAATGCCCGGGAGGGCGGGGAATACGCAGTATTTT. Translated: CASSLMPGRAGNTQYF.

The chain has TRBV9 and TRBJ1-1; the D is unclear. The germline V and J ends were trimmed by 4 bases and 3 bases, with 16 bases remaining between them. The CDR3 loop spans 15 amino acids. Germline V gene sequence: CDR1 SGDLS, CDR2 YYNGEE. The DNA for the CDR3 is TGTGCCAGCAGCCCAACGGACCGGCGGGACACTGAAGCTTTCTTT. Amino acid sequence: CASSPTDRRDTEAFF.

The chain links TRBV28 to TRBJ1-2; D possibly corresponds to TRBD1 (5 bases). CDR3 length equals 12 residues. Trimming removed 2 bases at V and 8 bases at J, with 9 bases between. CDR1 is MDHEN and CDR2 is SYDVKM in the germline V gene. The CDR3 coding sequence is TGTGCCAGCAGTTTACCAGGGTCCGGCTACACCTTC. Its translation: CASSLPGSGYTF.

CDR3 nucleotide sequence: TGCGCCAGCACCAGGGGGGAAGAGACCCAGTACTTC. It specifies CASTRGEETQYF. The chain recombines TRBV4-1 with TRBJ2-5, with D tentatively TRBD1 (7 bases). V was trimmed by 7 bases and J by 3 bases, leaving 9 bases between them. The V gene's germline CDR1 is MGHRA and CDR2 YSYEKL. CDR3 length equals 12 residues.

The genes are TRBV4-1 and TRBJ2-7, with TRBD1 matching 7 bases. Germline V gives CDR1 MGHRA, CDR2 YSYEKL. Trimming at V came to 4 bases and at J to 5 bases, leaving 5 bases not matched to a gene. The length of the CDR3 is 13 residues. This CDR3 is CASSRTGVNEQYF. CDR3 bases: TGCGCCAGCAGCCGCACAGGGGTGAACGAGCAGTACTTC.

This clone was picked up a small number of times. The V call is TRBV18, the J call TRBJ1-2; TRBD1 aligns across 8 bases. CDR1 and CDR2 from the germline V gene are KGHSH and LQKENI. V lost 4 bases to trimming and J lost 2 bases; unmatched junction nucleotides: 6. The CDR3 contains 15 residues. CDR3 nucleotide sequence: TGTGCCAGCTCACAGGAACAGGGGGTGAACTATGGCTACACCTTC. Amino acid sequence: CASSQEQGVNYGYTF.

The chain is built from TRBV12-5 and TRBJ2-3; TRBD1 agrees at 11 bases. Trimming removed 7 bases from V and 1 base from J; junction bases left unmatched: 4. The CDR3 is made up of 15 amino acids. Germline V CDR1 and CDR2: LGHNT, FRNRAP. Here the CDR3 reads CASARGQGGTDTQYF. The CDR3 coding sequence is TGTGCTAGTGCCAGGGGACAGGGGGGCACAGATACGCAGTATTTT.

This clone was counted only a few times. The gene calls are TRBV19 and TRBJ1-1; D is possibly TRBD1 (5 bases). V lost 5 bases, J lost 1 base, and 11 bases lay in between. CDR1 and CDR2 from the germline V gene are LNHDA and SQIVND (reference sequence). CDR3 size: 14 residues. The CDR3 sequence is CASSSGHPNTEAFF. The CDR3 nucleotides read TGTGCCAGTAGTTCTGGACATCCGAACACTGAAGCTTTCTTT.

The chain uses TRBV7-9 and TRBJ2-7; 8 bases are shared with TRBD1. The CDR3 is made up of 15 amino acids. CDR1 and CDR2 (germline): SEHNR, FQNEAQ (reference sequence). Losses at the gene ends were 1 base for V and 7 bases for J; bases not matched to a gene: 9. In DNA form, the CDR3 reads TGTGCCAGCAGCTTAGGTGGGCAGGGGGCGAGGGAGCAGTACTTC. This codes for CASSLGGQGAREQYF.

This sequence joins TRBV11-3 and TRBJ2-1; no clear D gene. The CDR3 is 13 residues long. V gave up 4 bases and J gave up 9 bases, with 13 bases separating them. The germline CDR1 and CDR2 sequences are SGHNT and YENEEA. In DNA form, the CDR3 reads TGTGCCAGCAGCTCTATTGGCGGTGGTGAGCAGTTCTTC. This encodes CASSSIGGGEQFF.

The chain joins TRBV6-5 to TRBJ1-2; TRBD1 aligns across 7 bases. This CDR3 is 14 amino acids long. Trimming cost V 5 bases and J 3 bases; bases outside gene matches: 6. Germline assignment: CDR1 MNHEY and CDR2 SVGAGI. CDR3 amino acids: CASSRQGVDYGYTF. CDR3 nucleotide sequence: TGTGCCAGCAGTCGCCAGGGGGTTGACTATGGCTACACCTTC.

The chain links TRBV4-3 to TRBJ2-5; tentative D call: TRBD1 (6 bases). The CDR3 runs 14 residues. Germline V gene data show CDR1 as LGHNA and CDR2 as YSLEER. V lost 2 bases and J lost 4, with 11 bases in between. The CDR3 coding sequence is TGCGCCAGCAGCCAAACCAGGGGCGTAGAGACCCAGTACTTC. It encodes CASSQTRGVETQYF.

The chain carries TRBV10-3 and TRBJ1-2, with D possibly TRBD1 on 5 matching bases. CDR1 is ENHRY and CDR2 is SYGVKD in the germline V gene. The CDR3 is 15 residues long. Trimming cost V 6 bases and J 4 bases, with 18 bases left between them. As DNA, the CDR3 is TGTGCCATCAGGGCAACAGGAACCGCGCTCTATGGCTACACCTTC. Translation: CAIRATGTALYGYTF.

The chain joins TRBV5-4 to TRBJ1-1; TRBD1 matches at 9 bases. Trimming removed 4 bases from V and 3 bases from J; junction bases left unmatched: 4. Per the germline V gene, CDR1 is SGHNT and CDR2 is YYREEE (reference sequence). The CDR3 has 14 residues. CDR3 region: CASSGTGSYTEAFF. CDR3 sequence (DNA): TGTGCCAGCAGCGGGACAGGGTCGTACACTGAAGCTTTCTTT.

This clone was seen more than once but under ten times. The chain joins TRBV5-1 to TRBJ2-7; 9 nucleotides agree with TRBD1. Germline trimming cut 4 bases from V and 7 bases from J; bases unmatched to any gene: 12. Germline-derived CDR1 and CDR2 are SGHRS and YFSETQ. CDR3 size: 15 residues. In nucleotides, the CDR3 is TGCGCCAGCAGCGCCGGGACAGGGCCTACTCTGGAGCAGTACTTC. Amino acid sequence: CASSAGTGPTLEQYF.

V is TRBV10-3 and J is TRBJ2-3; TRBD1 aligns across 10 bases. The CDR3 totals 15 residues. CDR1 and CDR2 (germline): ENHRY, SYGVKD. The ends lost 7 bases at V and 0 bases at J; junction bases unmatched: 4. CDR3 in amino acids: CAITGQGESTDTQYF. CDR3 DNA sequence: TGTGCCATCACCGGACAGGGGGAGAGCACAGATACGCAGTATTTT.

V is TRBV5-1 and J is TRBJ1-4; a weak D match, TRBD1 (6 bases). The V end lost 4 bases, the J end lost 3 bases, and 13 bases lay between the germline ends. Germline V gene lookup returns CDR1 SGHRS and CDR2 YFSETQ. This CDR3 spans 15 amino acids. The CDR3 reads CASSPTGPPNEKLFF. The CDR3 bases are TGCGCCAGCAGCCCCACAGGGCCACCTAATGAAAAACTGTTTTTT.

V usage is TRBV5-1 and J usage is TRBJ2-2; 7 positions agree with TRBD1. Per the germline V gene, CDR1 is SGHRS and CDR2 is YFSETQ. Unmatched junction bases numbered 12, after V lost 1 base and J lost 0 bases. This CDR3 has 19 amino acids. CDR3 loop: CASSLTRGQIDTNTGELFF. CDR3 nucleotides: TGCGCCAGCAGCTTGACGAGGGGACAGATTGACACGAACACCGGGGAGCTGTTTTTT.

This chain links TRBV4-2 with TRBJ2-1; the match to TRBD2 covers 7 bases. Germline CDR1 LGHNA, CDR2 YNFKEQ. V lost 0 bases to trimming and J lost 2 bases; unmatched junction nucleotides: 4. The CDR3 runs 16 residues. The CDR3 loop reads CASSQEVGGAYNEQFF. DNA for the CDR3: TGTGCCAGCAGCCAAGAAGTTGGGGGGGCCTACAATGAGCAGTTCTTC.

This clone was recorded a few times. The V gene is TRBV5-4, the J gene TRBJ1-2; the match to TRBD1 covers 7 bases. The germline V gene encodes CDR1 SGHNT and CDR2 YYREEE (reference sequence). The CDR3 contains 14 residues. V trimming: 4 bases; J trimming: 4 bases; junction bases outside the gene matches: 7. The CDR3 loop reads CASSRGDRVYGYTF. In nucleotides, the CDR3 is TGTGCCAGCAGCCGAGGGGACAGAGTCTATGGCTACACCTTC.

This clone was detected only once. The chain carries TRBV10-2 and TRBJ2-3; 8 bases fit TRBD2. The germline gives CDR1 WSHSY, CDR2 SAAADI. There are 15 residues in the CDR3. The junction had 8 bases not matched to a gene; V was cut back by 9 bases and J by 0 bases. CDR3 loop: CASGRGGGSTDTQYF. For the CDR3, the DNA is TGCGCCAGTGGTCGTGGCGGGGGGAGCACAGATACGCAGTATTTT.

V usage is TRBV6-7 and J usage is TRBJ1-2, with TRBD1 matching 12 bases. TRBV6-7 carries the ORF label, with uncertain function. Trimming cost V 4 bases and J 5 bases; bases outside gene matches: 8. The CDR3 consists of 16 residues. The CDR3, as DNA: TGTGCCAGCAGTTCCCCCGGGACAGGGGGCGGGTATGGCTACACCTTC. Translating gives CASSSPGTGGGYGYTF.